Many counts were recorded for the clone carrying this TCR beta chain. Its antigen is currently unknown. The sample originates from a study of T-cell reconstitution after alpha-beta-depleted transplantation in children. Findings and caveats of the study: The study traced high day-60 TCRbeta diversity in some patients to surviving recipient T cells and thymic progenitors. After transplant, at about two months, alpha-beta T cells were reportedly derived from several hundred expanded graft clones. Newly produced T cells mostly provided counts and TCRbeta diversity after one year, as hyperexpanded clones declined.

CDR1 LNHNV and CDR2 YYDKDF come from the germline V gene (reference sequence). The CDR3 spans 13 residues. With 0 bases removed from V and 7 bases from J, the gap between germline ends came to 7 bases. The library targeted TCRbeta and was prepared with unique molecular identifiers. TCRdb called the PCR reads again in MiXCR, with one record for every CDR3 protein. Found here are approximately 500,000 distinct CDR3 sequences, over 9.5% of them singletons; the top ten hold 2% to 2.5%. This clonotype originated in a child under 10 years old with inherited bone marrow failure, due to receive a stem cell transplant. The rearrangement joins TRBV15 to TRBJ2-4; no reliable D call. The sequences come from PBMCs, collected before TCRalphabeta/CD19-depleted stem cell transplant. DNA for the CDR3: TGTGCCACCAGCAGAGATATGCCGAACATTCAGTACTTC. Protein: CATSRDMPNIQYF.